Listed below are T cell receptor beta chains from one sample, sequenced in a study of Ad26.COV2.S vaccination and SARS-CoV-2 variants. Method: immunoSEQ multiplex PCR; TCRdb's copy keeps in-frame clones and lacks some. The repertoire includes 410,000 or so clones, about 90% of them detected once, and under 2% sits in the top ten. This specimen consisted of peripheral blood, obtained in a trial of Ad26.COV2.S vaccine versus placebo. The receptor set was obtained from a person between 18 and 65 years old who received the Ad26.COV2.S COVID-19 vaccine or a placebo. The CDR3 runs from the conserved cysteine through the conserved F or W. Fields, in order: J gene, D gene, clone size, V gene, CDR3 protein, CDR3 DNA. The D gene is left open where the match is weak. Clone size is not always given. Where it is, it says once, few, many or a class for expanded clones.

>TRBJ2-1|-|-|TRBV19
CASSFGGIDEQFF
TGTGCCAGTAGCTTCGGGGGTATCGATGAGCAGTTCTTC
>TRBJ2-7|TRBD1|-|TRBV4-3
CASSQDGTGGIYEQYF
TGCGCCAGCAGCCAAGATGGAACAGGGGGCATTTACGAGCAGTACTTC
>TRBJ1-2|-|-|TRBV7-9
CASSLDRTGNYGYTF
TGTGCCAGCAGCTTAGACAGAACTGGGAACTATGGCTACACCTTC
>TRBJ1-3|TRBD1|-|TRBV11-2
CASSLRTGGNTIYF
TGTGCCAGCAGCTTAAGGACAGGTGGAAACACCATATATTTT
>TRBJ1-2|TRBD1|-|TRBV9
CASSGPTGTWNYGYTF
TGTGCCAGCAGCGGACCGACAGGGACATGGAACTATGGCTACACCTTC
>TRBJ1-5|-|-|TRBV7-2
CASSLLGSNQPQHF
TGTGCCAGCAGCTTATTGGGCAGCAATCAGCCCCAGCATTTT
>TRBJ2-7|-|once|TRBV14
CASSRGPNKDYEQYF
TGTGCCAGCAGCCGGGGACCCAATAAAGACTACGAGCAGTACTTC
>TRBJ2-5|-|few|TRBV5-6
CASSLRSIIFDQETQYF
TGTGCCAGCAGCTTGAGGTCGATAATTTTCGACCAAGAGACCCAGTACTTC
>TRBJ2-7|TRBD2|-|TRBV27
CASRSTSGFPYEQYF
TGTGCCAGCAGGTCCACTAGCGGGTTTCCCTACGAGCAGTACTTC
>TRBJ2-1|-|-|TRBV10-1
CASSPAGLHTINNEQFF
TGCGCCAGCAGTCCCGCCGGCCTCCATACTATCAACAATGAGCAGTTCTTC
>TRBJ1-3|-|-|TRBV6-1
CASSERRRNTIYF
TGTGCCAGCAGTGAAAGACGCCGAAACACCATATATTTT
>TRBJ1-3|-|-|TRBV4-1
CASSRNLRDNSGNTIYF
TGCGCCAGCAGCCGGAACTTGCGGGACAACTCTGGAAACACCATATATTTT
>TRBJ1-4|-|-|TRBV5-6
CASSLTYGNEKLFF
TGTGCCAGCAGCTTGACGTACGGAAATGAAAAACTGTTTTTT
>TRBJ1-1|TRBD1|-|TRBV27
CASSLRGTGFTEAFF
TGTGCCAGCAGTTTAAGGGGGACAGGGTTCACTGAAGCTTTCTTT
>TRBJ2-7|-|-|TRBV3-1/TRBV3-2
CASSRQGRGEQYF
TGTGCCAGCAGCCGACAGGGGAGGGGCGAGCAGTACTTC
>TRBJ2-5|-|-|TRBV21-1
CASSKLTGILETQYF
TGTGCCAGCAGCAAACTGACAGGGATACTCGAGACCCAGTACTTC
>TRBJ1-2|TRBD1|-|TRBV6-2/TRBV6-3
CASSYSQGASGYTF
TGTGCCAGCAGTTACTCTCAGGGGGCCTCTGGCTACACCTTC
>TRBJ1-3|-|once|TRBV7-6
CASSPRGDSGNTIYF
TGTGCCAGCAGCCCCCGGGGAGACTCTGGAAACACCATATATTTT
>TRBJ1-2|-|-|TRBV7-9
CASSFDSNYGYTF
TGTGCCAGCAGCTTTGACAGTAACTATGGCTACACCTTC
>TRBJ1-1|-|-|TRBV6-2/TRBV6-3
CASSYSGGNTEAFF
TGTGCCAGCAGTTACTCGGGGGGTAACACTGAAGCTTTCTTT
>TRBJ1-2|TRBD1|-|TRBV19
CASRYRGWGYTF
TGTGCCAGTAGGTACAGGGGCTGGGGCTACACCTTC
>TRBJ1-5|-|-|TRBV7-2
CASSPEGPEPQHF
TGTGCCAGCAGCCCCGAGGGGCCGGAGCCCCAGCATTTT
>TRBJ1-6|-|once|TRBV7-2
CASSLVQGPNSPLHF
TGTGCCAGCAGCTTAGTCCAGGGGCCTAATTCACCCCTCCACTTT
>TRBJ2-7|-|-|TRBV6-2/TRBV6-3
CASSSDRYEQYF
TGTGCCAGCAGTTCTGACCGCTACGAGCAGTACTTC